The 8 T cell receptor beta chains in this list originate from one sample, sequenced in a study of breast tumors, draining lymph nodes, adjacent tissues. The lymph nodes were axillary draining lymph nodes from breast cancer patients. TCRdb re-called the multiplex PCR reads with MiXCR, one entry per CDR3 protein. Among under 350,000 distinct CDR3 sequences, 30% were seen once, and the ten largest hold more than 0.85%. The sample was axillary lymph node tissue. The source of these receptors is a female donor with breast cancer. Some clones in this sample may be carry-over from other donors' samples.

Concerning this clonotype itself: This may come from a read error, since a much larger clone is one base off. V and J are TRBV12-3 or TRBV12-4 and TRBJ2-3, with 11 positions matching TRBD1. This CDR3 has 13 amino acids. Germline trimming cut 8 bases from V and 8 bases from J; bases unmatched to any gene: 6. CDR3 nucleotide sequence: TGTGCCAGCGACACCGGGACAGGGGGTACGCAGTATTTT. Translation gives CASDTGTGGTQYF.

This clonotype was observed a handful of times. This may arise from a read error, as a much more abundant clone is one base away. The CDR3 loop is CSAAPDRGRAETQYF. CDR3 nucleotides: TGCAGTGCCGCCCCGGACAGGGGAAGGGCCGAGACCCAGTACTTC. V is TRBV20-1 and J is TRBJ2-5; 9 nucleotides align to TRBD1. The CDR3 is 15 amino acids. V lost 6 bases, J lost 5 bases, and 13 bases stayed unmatched. Germline CDR1 and CDR2: DFQATT and SNEGSKA (reference sequence).

This clonotype was counted at least ten times. J is TRBJ1-4 and V is TRBV6-1; no clear D. Germline V gene data show CDR1 as MNHNS and CDR2 as SASEGT. The ends were cut back, 6 bases at V and 0 bases at J, with 5 bases in the middle. CDR3 length: 13 residues. The CDR3 DNA follows: TGTGCCAGCAGACTAGCAACTAATGAAAAACTGTTTTTT. The encoded protein is CASRLATNEKLFF.

In its sample, this clonotype was seen many times. The V call is TRBV20-1, the J call TRBJ2-3, with a possible D match to TRBD2 (5 bases). This CDR3 is built from 16 residues. Trimming removed 1 base at V and 4 bases at J, with 18 bases between. Germline V gives CDR1 DFQATT, CDR2 SNEGSKA (reference sequence). DNA for the CDR3: TGCAGTGCTAGAGCGAGGCGGAAAGGGAGAGCAGATACGCAGTATTTT. Translating gives CSARARRKGRADTQYF.

DNA for the CDR3: TGCGCCAGCAGCCAAGGGGTTAGCGGGACGACCTACAATGAGCAGTTCTTC. Encoded protein: CASSQGVSGTTYNEQFF. The chain is built from TRBV4-1 and TRBJ2-1, with TRBD2 matching over 8 bases. Per germline, CDR1 MGHRA and CDR2 YSYEKL. The CDR3 totals 17 residues. The V segment lost 1 base and the J segment 2 bases; nucleotides outside the gene matches: 7.

As regards this clonotype: With a much larger clone just one base away, this may be a read error. The chain links TRBV6-5 to TRBJ2-3; TRBD2 is a possible D gene (5 bases). CDR3 size: 16 residues. Germline CDR1 reads MNHEY; CDR2 reads SVGAGI. The CDR3 DNA reads as TGTGCCAGCAGTTATAGCGCGGCCTATGTCACAGATACGCAGTGTTTT. Its translation is CASSYSAAYVTDTQCF.

To note about this clonotype: Possible read error: a much larger clone is one base away. The chain employs TRBV5-5 and TRBJ2-7, with unresolved D. Looked up from germline, CDR1 is SGHKS and CDR2 is YYEKEE (reference sequence). Trimming left V 5 bases short and J 0 bases short, with 15 bases between. This CDR3 is built from 15 residues. The CDR3 DNA reads TGTGCCAGCAGGGGCGGACGGGCCCTCTCCTACGAGCAGTACTTC. As protein: CASRGGRALSYEQYF.

This clonotype was detected only a few times. A single base separates this from a much larger clone, so it may be a read error. The J gene is TRBJ2-7, the V gene TRBV10-2; possibly TRBD1 for D (6 bases). This CDR3 contains 10 residues. Germline V gives CDR1 WSHSY, CDR2 SAAADI. The DNA for the CDR3 is TGCGCCGGCAGGGGTTACGAGCAGTACTTC. Its protein is CAGRGYEQYF.